Listed here are 30 T cell receptor beta chains from one sample, sequenced in a study of T cell responses to AZD1222 COVID-19 vaccine. TCRdb's table, derived via immunoSEQ multiplex PCR, lists solely in-frame clones and lacks some. The data contain about 77,000 clones, about 92% of them singletons. The source material was peripheral blood, sampled 28 days after the second AZD1222 dose. The receptors shown here come from an adult who received the AZD1222 COVID-19 vaccine.

CDR3 nucleotides: TGTGCCAGCAGCTTAGTCGCGGCAGGGGAGACCCAGTACTTC. Its protein is CASSLVAAGETQYF. V usage is TRBV11-2 and J usage is TRBJ2-5; possible D gene TRBD1, 5 bases. The CDR3 is made up of 14 amino acids. Germline lookup yields CDR1 SGHAT and CDR2 FQNNGV. V lost 1 base and J 5 bases, leaving 11 bases between the germline ends. Variable domain in full (rest from reference TRBV11-2 and TRBJ2-5): EAGVAQSPRYKIIEKRQSVAFWCNPISGHATLYWYQQILGQGPKLLIQFQNNGVVDDSQLPKDRFSAERLKGVDSTLKIQPAKLEDSAVYLCASSLVAAGETQYFGPGTRLLVL.

The chain links TRBV27 to TRBJ1-5; D is unclear. V was trimmed by 0 bases and J by 3 bases, leaving 9 bases between them. Germline CDR1 is MNHEY and CDR2 is SMNVEV (reference sequence). CDR3 size: 15 residues. In nucleotides, the CDR3 is TGTGCCAGCAGTTTATCGTCCATTCCCAATCAGCCCCAGCATTTT. It translates to CASSLSSIPNQPQHF.

The chain uses TRBV10-3 and TRBJ2-3; D could derive from TRBD1 or TRBD2 (5 bases each). Germline loops: CDR1 ENHRY, CDR2 SYGVKD. The CDR3 is 13 amino acids. V lost 8 bases and J 0 bases, leaving 9 bases between the germline ends. The CDR3 DNA sequence: TGTGCCATCGGGACGAAGAGCACAGATACGCAGTATTTT. This encodes CAIGTKSTDTQYF.

The rearrangement uses TRBV3-1 (or the pseudogene TRBV3-2) and TRBJ2-1; D remains unclear. Trimming pared 2 bases from V and 3 bases from J, leaving 17 bases between. Looked up from germline, CDR1 is LGHDT and CDR2 is YNNKEL (reference sequence). This CDR3 is 17 amino acids long. The CDR3 region has the DNA TGTGCCAGCAGCCAATTAGACCCCAGAAGTAACTACAATGAGCAGTTCTTC. Its translation is CASSQLDPRSNYNEQFF.

This clone has only one observation. This sequence joins TRBV11-3 and TRBJ1-1, with TRBD1 identical over 8 bases. Germline CDR1 and CDR2: SGHNT and YENEEA. The V gene end was trimmed by 3 bases and the J gene end by 5 bases; junction bases not matched to a gene: 2. The CDR3 runs to 13 residues. The CDR3 is CASSFQGATEAFF. For the CDR3, the DNA is TGTGCCAGCAGCTTCCAGGGGGCGACTGAAGCTTTCTTT.

The chain links TRBV6-1 to TRBJ2-7; 14 bases are a match to TRBD2. Trimming removed 0 bases from V and 6 bases from J; junction bases left unmatched: 4. CDR3 length: 16 amino acids. CDR1 is MNHNS and CDR2 is SASEGT in the germline V gene. The DNA of the CDR3 is TGTGCCAGCAGTGAAGCGTCGACTAGCGGGAGGGTCGAGCAGTACTTC. This translates into CASSEASTSGRVEQYF.

DNA for the CDR3: TGTGCCAGCAGTTTAATTGGGGCAAGAGAAAAACTGTTTTTT. It translates to CASSLIGAREKLFF. The chain combines TRBV6-2 or TRBV6-3 with TRBJ1-4, with D perhaps TRBD1 (5 bases). The germline V and J ends were trimmed by 4 bases and 8 bases, with 14 bases remaining between them. This CDR3 has 14 residues. Germline lookup yields CDR1 MNHEY and CDR2 SVGEGT.

The chain combines TRBV27 with TRBJ1-1; D call uncertain. Trimming left V 5 bases short and J 3 bases short, with 10 bases between. Germline V lookup: CDR1 MNHEY, CDR2 SMNVEV (reference sequence). The CDR3 is made up of 13 amino acids. CDR3 in amino acids: CASSPTRHTEAFF. The CDR3 nucleotides are TGTGCCAGCAGTCCCACCCGTCACACTGAAGCTTTCTTT.

This sequence joins TRBV18 and TRBJ1-3, with D possibly TRBD1 on 5 matching bases. Germline V gives CDR1 KGHSH, CDR2 LQKENI. V dropped 1 base and J dropped 7 bases, with 14 bases sitting between them. The CDR3 length is 15 residues. Here the CDR3 reads CASSPLPGDGNTIYF. For the CDR3, the DNA is TGTGCCAGCTCACCACTTCCCGGGGACGGTAACACCATATATTTT.

This chain joins TRBV9 and TRBJ2-2; 8 nucleotides line up with TRBD2. Trimming took 2 bases from V and 1 from J; bases not matched to a gene: 4. Germline V gives CDR1 SGDLS, CDR2 YYNGEE. The CDR3 loop spans 16 amino acids. CDR3 protein: CASSVLSGMNTGELFF. The CDR3 DNA follows: TGTGCCAGCAGCGTCCTTAGCGGGATGAACACCGGGGAGCTGTTTTTT.

This sequence joins TRBV6-5 and TRBJ1-1; perhaps TRBD1 as D (6 bases). This CDR3 region has 15 residues. V gave up 2 bases and J gave up 0 bases, with 10 bases separating them. CDR1 and CDR2 (germline): MNHEY, SVGAGI. The CDR3 DNA sequence: TGTGCCAGCAGTTACAGGTCAGGGGTGAACACTGAAGCTTTCTTT. Amino acids: CASSYRSGVNTEAFF.

The chain carries TRBV5-1 and TRBJ2-1; 9 bases align to TRBD1. CDR3 length: 14 amino acids. Germline values: CDR1 SGHRS, CDR2 YFSETQ. V was pared by 9 bases and J by 7 bases, with 11 bases of the junction left unmatched. CDR3 DNA: TGCGCCACCCGTCGCGGGACAGGGACGAATGAGCAGTTCTTC. Its protein is CATRRGTGTNEQFF.

The chain employs TRBV6-5 and TRBJ2-5, with 7 bases identical to TRBD2. CDR1 and CDR2 (germline): MNHEY, SVGAGI. The CDR3 sequence is 15 residues long. V lost 6 bases and J lost 1; bases outside the gene matches: 8. The CDR3: CASRASGGAQETQYF. CDR3 DNA sequence: TGTGCCAGCAGAGCCTCGGGGGGAGCCCAAGAGACCCAGTACTTC.

The chain employs TRBV28 and TRBJ1-5, with D perhaps matching TRBD1 (6 bases). The CDR3 loop spans 13 amino acids. The germline V gene encodes CDR1 MDHEN and CDR2 SYDVKM. V lost 3 bases to trimming and J lost 4 bases, with 7 bases between them. The CDR3 DNA reads TGTGCCAGCAGTTTCACAGGGAATCAGCCCCAGCATTTT. Residues: CASSFTGNQPQHF.

The chain couples TRBV6-5 to TRBJ2-1; possibly TRBD1 for D (6 bases). Trimming left V 0 bases short and J 6 bases short, with 15 bases between. The CDR3 sequence is 16 residues long. Germline-derived CDR1 and CDR2 are MNHEY and SVGAGI. The CDR3 DNA reads TGTGCCAGCAGTTACTCCCATGACAGGTCCGCCAATGAGCAGTTCTTC. Encoded protein: CASSYSHDRSANEQFF.

V usage is TRBV9 and J usage is TRBJ2-5, with unresolved D. Per the germline V gene, CDR1 is SGDLS and CDR2 is YYNGEE. V lost 0 bases and J 2 bases, leaving 8 bases between the germline ends. The CDR3 consists of 14 residues. DNA of the CDR3: TGTGCCAGCAGCGTAGATAGGCAGCAAGAGACCCAGTACTTC. Translating it yields CASSVDRQQETQYF.

This chain uses TRBV7-8 with TRBJ2-4, with TRBD1 matching 10 bases. Looked up from germline, CDR1 is SGHVS and CDR2 is FQNEAQ. The CDR3 sequence is 17 residues long. V shed 0 bases, J shed 7 bases, and the junction held 9 bases outside the gene matches. The CDR3 protein is CASSLARGTGVGNIQYF. CDR3 nucleotide sequence: TGTGCCAGCAGCTTAGCGCGCGGGACAGGGGTGGGGAACATTCAGTACTTC.

A single count supports this clone. The genes are TRBV18 and TRBJ1-5; maybe TRBD1 (5 bases). Germline V CDR1 and CDR2: KGHSH, LQKENI. The germline V and J ends were trimmed by 6 bases and 2 bases, with 20 bases remaining between them. The CDR3 is 17 residues long. This CDR3 reads CASSQARRDGRNQPQHF. CDR3 bases: TGTGCCAGCTCGCAAGCCCGGAGGGACGGGCGCAATCAGCCCCAGCATTTT.

The chain is built from TRBV19 and TRBJ2-1; perhaps TRBD1 as D (6 bases). Trimming stripped 3 bases from V and 5 bases from J, with 14 bases between. This CDR3 has 15 residues. The germline CDR1 and CDR2 sequences are LNHDA and SQIVND (reference sequence). This CDR3 reads CASSIIRDIHNEQFF. In DNA form, the CDR3 reads TGTGCCAGTAGTATTATCCGGGACATCCACAATGAGCAGTTCTTC.

The CDR3 sequence is CAWSGGRGPNSPLHF. The CDR3 DNA reads TGTGCCTGGAGTGGAGGCAGGGGACCTAATTCACCCCTCCACTTT. V is TRBV30 and J is TRBJ1-6; D is possibly TRBD1 (6 bases). V was trimmed by 1 base and J by 6 bases, leaving 13 bases between them. The germline gives CDR1 GTSNPN, CDR2 SVGIG (reference sequence). CDR3 length equals 15 residues.

V gene TRBV19 combines with J gene TRBJ1-1; possibly TRBD1 for D (5 bases). The germline CDR1 and CDR2 sequences are LNHDA and SQIVND (reference sequence). With 4 bases removed from V and 1 base from J, the gap between germline ends came to 16 bases. This CDR3 contains 16 residues. The CDR3 DNA is TGTGCCAGTAGTAAAACTTCCGGGACGGCGAACACTGAAGCTTTCTTT. Translated: CASSKTSGTANTEAFF.

This chain joins TRBV28 and TRBJ1-1; tentatively, D is TRBD1 (6 bases). The V end lost 8 bases, the J end lost 2 bases, and 12 bases lay between the germline ends. Germline CDR1 reads MDHEN; CDR2 reads SYDVKM. There are 13 residues in the CDR3. CDR3 in DNA: TGTGCCAGCCGGTTACAGGGTAACACTGAAGCTTTCTTT. Its translation is CASRLQGNTEAFF.

This chain links TRBV27 with TRBJ1-2; tentative D call: TRBD1 (6 bases). Germline V CDR1 and CDR2: MNHEY, SMNVEV (reference sequence). The CDR3 spans 13 residues. Trimming shortened V by 6 bases and J by 5 bases, and 13 bases separated the two germline ends. CDR3 sequence reads: CASRDSLQYGYTF. The DNA of the CDR3 is TGTGCCAGCAGGGACAGCCTACAGTATGGCTACACCTTC.

The gene calls are TRBV18 and TRBJ1-1, with 10 bases that match TRBD1. The CDR3 sequence is 16 residues long. Germline V lookup: CDR1 KGHSH, CDR2 LQKENI. The V and J ends lost 3 bases and 0 bases, in that order; junction bases with no gene match: 4. The CDR3 spells CASSPTGTGVNTEAFF. The CDR3 DNA reads as TGTGCCAGCTCACCTACCGGGACAGGGGTGAACACTGAAGCTTTCTTT.

V usage is TRBV28 and J usage is TRBJ1-6; D unresolved. Looked up from germline, CDR1 is MDHEN and CDR2 is SYDVKM. CDR3 size: 13 residues. V was clipped by 3 bases and J by 13 bases, with 13 bases between them. The CDR3 sequence: CASSLGSPNPLHF. Here the CDR3 DNA reads TGTGCCAGCAGTTTGGGCAGCCCTAATCCCCTCCACTTT.

This clone was seen a single time. This chain links TRBV9 with TRBJ1-6, with TRBD1 matching over 11 bases. V shed 0 bases, J shed 10 bases, and the junction held 3 bases outside the gene matches. CDR3 length: 15 residues. Germline CDR1 SGDLS, CDR2 YYNGEE. The chain's CDR3 is CASSVEGQGGSPLHF. For the CDR3, the DNA is TGTGCCAGCAGCGTAGAGGGACAGGGGGGATCACCCCTCCACTTT.

For the CDR3, the DNA is TGTGCCCCAGGGTTGAATGAGCAGTTCTTC. Translating gives CAPGLNEQFF. The J gene is TRBJ2-1, the V gene TRBV10-3, with a possible D match to TRBD1 (5 bases). V lost 11 bases, J lost 7 bases, and 9 bases lay in between. Germline V CDR1 and CDR2: ENHRY, SYGVKD. CDR3 length equals 10 residues.

In nucleotides, the CDR3 is TGTGCCAGCAGTCCCGGTGCGGACCCTAGCACAGATACGCAGTATTTT. The encoded protein is CASSPGADPSTDTQYF. The chain is built from TRBV6-2 or TRBV6-3 and TRBJ2-3; D gene ambiguous. V dropped 5 bases and J dropped 0 bases, with 15 bases sitting between them. Per germline, CDR1 MNHEY and CDR2 SVGEGT. This CDR3 region has 16 residues.

The chain has TRBV7-2 and TRBJ2-5; D assignment may be TRBD1 or TRBD2 (5 bases each). The CDR3 consists of 16 residues. Per germline, CDR1 SGHTA and CDR2 FQGNSA. V lost 0 bases to trimming and J lost 7 bases, with 18 bases between them. In DNA form, the CDR3 reads TGTGCCAGCAGCTTAGCGGGGGAAGGCCAGGCGGCGACCCAGTACTTC. Protein sequence: CASSLAGEGQAATQYF.

This clone was seen once. CDR3 region: CASGPGHLEITEAFF. In DNA form, the CDR3 reads TGTGCCAGCGGGCCCGGACATTTGGAGATTACTGAAGCTTTCTTT. The chain is built from TRBV28 and TRBJ1-1; weak D call: TRBD1 (5 bases). V was clipped by 8 bases and J by 5 bases, with 21 bases between them. Germline CDR1 MDHEN, CDR2 SYDVKM. The CDR3 runs to 15 residues.